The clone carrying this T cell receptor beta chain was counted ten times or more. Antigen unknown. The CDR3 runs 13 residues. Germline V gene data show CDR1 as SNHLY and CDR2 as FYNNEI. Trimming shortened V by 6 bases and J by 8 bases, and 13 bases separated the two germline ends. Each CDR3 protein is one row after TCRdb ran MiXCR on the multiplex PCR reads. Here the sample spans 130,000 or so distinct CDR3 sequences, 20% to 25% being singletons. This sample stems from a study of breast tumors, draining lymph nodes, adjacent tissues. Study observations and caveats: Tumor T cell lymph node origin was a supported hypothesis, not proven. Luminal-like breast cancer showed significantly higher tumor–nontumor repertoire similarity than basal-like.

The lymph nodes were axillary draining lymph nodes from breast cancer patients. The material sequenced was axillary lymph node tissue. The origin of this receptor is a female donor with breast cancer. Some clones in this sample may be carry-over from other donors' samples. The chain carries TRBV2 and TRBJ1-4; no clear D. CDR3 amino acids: CASRQGLGEKLFF. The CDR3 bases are TGTGCCAGCAGGCAAGGTTTGGGCGAAAAACTGTTTTTT.